The 5 T cell receptor beta chains reported below all come from one sample, sequenced in a study of T-cell reconstitution after alpha-beta-depleted transplantation in children listed by TCRdb under 2016. To prepare the library, PCR was applied. Sequencing instrument: Illumina HiSeq 2500. To normalize quantification of the TCRbeta repertoire, the TCR libraries were built with molecular barcoding that relied on unique molecular identifiers. In TCRdb, the public reads were trimmed at Q25 with fastp and aligned with MiXCR, with productive beta chains retained. For every CDR3 protein sequence, its rows merge into one entry that carries the most common genes and DNA. Present in this sample are some 440,000 distinct CDR3 sequences, 15% to 20% of which were seen just once. The top ten clones comprise approximately 29% of the sample. This specimen's treatment or condition label, interpreted: allogeneic hematopoietic cell transplantation with graft depleted of TCRalphabeta T cells and CD19 B cells.

Specimen: PBMCs, mostly from graft donor cells, collected 360 days after TCRalphabeta/CD19-depleted stem cell transplant. The receptor source for this set is a boy under two years old who had a stem cell transplant for Wiskott-Aldrich syndrome, so the T cells may come from the graft donor.

Only a few counts were recorded for this clonotype. One end of the junction varies from germline; a read error may be responsible. This sequence joins TRBV3-1 and TRBJ2-7; possible D gene TRBD2, 6 bases. Per the germline V gene, CDR1 is LGHDT and CDR2 is YNNKEL (reference sequence). CDR3 length: 13 amino acids. CDR3 residues: CASSQGAGTGRYF. The CDR3 nucleotides read TGTGCCAGCAGTCAAGGAGCGGGTACCGGGCGGTACTTC.

This clonotype has just a few counts. The rearrangement links TRBV4-1 to TRBJ2-6, with 12 bases fitting TRBD2. Per the germline V gene, CDR1 is MGHRA and CDR2 is YSYEKL. The V and J ends lost 0 bases and 3 bases, in that order; junction bases with no gene match: 6. The CDR3 covers 19 residues. The CDR3 here is CASSQEGASGGVGANVLTF. The CDR3 nucleotides are TGCGCCAGCAGCCAAGAAGGCGCTAGCGGGGGGGTTGGGGCCAACGTCCTGACTTTC.

V usage is TRBV20-1 and J usage is TRBJ1-4; D is undetermined. Trimming cost V 3 bases and J 2 bases, with 7 bases left between them. Looked up from germline, CDR1 is DFQATT and CDR2 is SNEGSKA (reference sequence). The CDR3 is made up of 13 amino acids. The CDR3 reads CSASSHTNEKLFF. The CDR3 nucleotides read TGCAGTGCTAGCTCTCATACTAATGAAAAACTGTTTTTT.

Ten or more counts support this clonotype. The chain has TRBV12-3 or TRBV12-4 and TRBJ2-1, with 8 bases lining up with TRBD2. The CDR3 consists of 16 residues. The J segment lost 2 bases and the V segment lost 2 bases, leaving 5 bases of the junction unmatched. The CDR3 coding sequence is TGTGCCAGCAGTTTACCAGCGGGGGTTGCCTACAATGAGCAGTTCTTC. Protein sequence: CASSLPAGVAYNEQFF.

The chain recombines TRBV24-1 with TRBJ2-1; maybe TRBD1 (5 bases). This CDR3 region has 12 residues. V was pared by 5 bases and J by 6 bases, with 7 bases between. Per the germline V gene, CDR1 is KGHDR and CDR2 is SFDVKD. CDR3 sequence reads: CATSGGFNEQFF. CDR3 sequence (DNA): TGTGCCACCAGTGGGGGCTTCAATGAGCAGTTCTTC.